Here is one T cell receptor (beta chain) with its context. This specimen comes from a study of blood T cell repertoires in COVID-19. Study-wide background: The origin of the acute and convalescent COVID-19 samples was the United States, Italy and Spain. The cDNA or gDNA used as material had been derived from T cells, B-cell-depleted T cells, or PBMCs.

Trimming left V 6 bases short and J 6 bases short, with 18 bases between. Looked up from germline, CDR1 is MDHEN and CDR2 is SYDVKM. The CDR3 length is 14 residues. In the original workflow: Using reference gene primer amplification, nucleated cell counts were estimated. Profiled with immunoSEQ multiplex PCR; TCRdb holds only in-frame clones, not every one. V and J calls and clone size are those listed in that table; D and trimming were worked out from the DNA. This repertoire shows some 210,000 clones, about nine tenths found once; its top ten account for approximately 10%. This chain joins TRBV28 and TRBJ2-7; D is ambiguous. The TCR comes from a man younger than 35 with acute COVID-19. Sample: PBMCs or T cells enriched from blood (not recorded which). The CDR3: CASRPLARASEQYF. Written as DNA, the CDR3 is TGTGCCAGCAGGCCCCTCGCTAGAGCCTCCGAGCAGTACTTC.